These 10 T cell receptor beta chains were all obtained from the same sample, sequenced in a study of T cells in Graves' hyperthyroidism and ophthalmopathy. Amplification yielded TCR beta CDR3 regions, with RNA transcripts as the source. During a first-round RT-PCR of the TCR CDR3, the HTBI primer set was used. TCRdb re-analysed the multiplex PCR reads in MiXCR, keeping a single row per CDR3 protein. Of some 690,000 distinct CDR3 sequences listed, roughly 17% are singletons. The specimen was blood. The source is a man in his fifties or sixties with Graves' hyperthyroidism.

Many counts were recorded for this clonotype. J is TRBJ2-2 and V is TRBV11-2; 14 bases match TRBD2. This CDR3 is 17 amino acids long. V dropped 3 bases and J dropped 7; count of bases not matched to a gene: 7. In germline, CDR1 is SGHAT, CDR2 FQNNGV. In DNA, the CDR3 is TGTGCCAGCAGCTTCGGGACTAGCGGGAGAAGGGACGGGGAGCTGTTTTTT. Residues: CASSFGTSGRRDGELFF.

This clonotype was detected ten times or more. The chain joins TRBV13 to TRBJ2-7, with 7 bases matching TRBD1. Germline V gene sequence: CDR1 PRHDT, CDR2 FYEKMQ (reference sequence). This CDR3 has 14 residues. With V trimmed by 0 bases and J by 5 bases, 4 bases remained unmatched. CDR3 amino acids: CASSLGRQGDEQYF. DNA of the CDR3: TGTGCCAGCAGCTTAGGTCGGCAGGGGGACGAGCAGTACTTC.

With respect to this clonotype: With a much larger clone just one base away, this may be a read error. The chain employs TRBV19 and TRBJ2-6; 9 bases are shared with TRBD2. This CDR3 is 20 amino acids long. V lost 5 bases, J lost 1 base, and 15 bases stayed unmatched. The germline V gene encodes CDR1 LNHDA and CDR2 SQIVND (reference sequence). CDR3 region: CASSPAHGLAGKSGANVLTF. The CDR3 bases are TGTGCCAGTAGTCCGGCGCATGGGCTAGCGGGAAAATCTGGGGCCAACGTCCTGACTTTC.

The table lists this clonotype with a few counts. The CDR3 spells CAISSPGTSGLDTQYF. The DNA for the CDR3 is TGTGCCATCAGTTCCCCCGGGACTAGCGGCTTAGATACGCAGTATTTT. The rearrangement joins TRBV10-3 to TRBJ2-3, with 11 bases identical to TRBD2. The V gene's germline CDR1 is ENHRY and CDR2 SYGVKD. This CDR3 comprises 16 residues. Trimming removed 5 bases from V and 5 bases from J; junction bases left unmatched: 9.

V gene TRBV18 combines with J gene TRBJ2-1, with TRBD2 identical over 9 bases. This CDR3 is built from 17 residues. J was trimmed by 4 bases and V by 0 bases; bases with no gene match: 7. Germline-derived CDR1 and CDR2 are KGHSH and LQKENI. The CDR3 DNA reads as TGTGCCAGCTCACCACCGGTAGCGGGAGAGAGGTACAATGAGCAGTTCTTC. This translates into CASSPPVAGERYNEQFF.

This clonotype was found a few times. This rearrangement joins TRBV19 to TRBJ2-3; 11 bases fit TRBD2. The CDR3 is made up of 18 amino acids. CDR1 is LNHDA and CDR2 is SQIVND in the germline V gene (reference sequence). Unmatched junction bases numbered 10, after V lost 5 bases and J lost 0 bases. The DNA of the CDR3 is TGTGCCAGTAGTTTGAGACTAGCGGGAACCACTAGCACAGATACGCAGTATTTT. It specifies CASSLRLAGTTSTDTQYF.

This clonotype has a handful of counts. The gene calls are TRBV7-8 and TRBJ2-3, with 13 bases matching TRBD2. Germline V gene lookup returns CDR1 SGHVS and CDR2 FQNEAQ. The CDR3 consists of 18 residues. V lost 4 bases, J lost 1 base, and 8 bases stayed unmatched. CDR3 loop: CASSSFGLAGVRTDTQYF. The CDR3 DNA reads as TGTGCCAGCAGCTCATTCGGACTAGCGGGAGTTCGCACAGATACGCAGTATTTT.

V is TRBV12-3 or TRBV12-4 and J is TRBJ2-7; TRBD2 aligns across 7 bases. V lost 7 bases and J lost 4; bases outside the gene matches: 7. The CDR3 is 13 residues long. CDR3 loop: CASKRREYYEQYF. CDR3 sequence (DNA): TGTGCCAGCAAGCGGCGGGAGTATTACGAGCAGTACTTC.

This clonotype was seen at least ten times. V is TRBV2 and J is TRBJ1-2; unclear D gene. There are 12 residues in the CDR3. Germline V CDR1 and CDR2: SNHLY, FYNNEI. The germline V and J ends were trimmed by 8 bases and 4 bases, with 11 bases remaining between them. Here the CDR3 DNA reads TGTGCCAGCCTCCCGGGATTCTATGGCTACACCTTC. It encodes CASLPGFYGYTF.

The gene calls are TRBV10-3 and TRBJ1-1; weak D call: TRBD1 (5 bases). The germline V gene has CDR1 ENHRY and CDR2 SYGVKD. Trimming stripped 7 bases from V and 7 bases from J, with 16 bases between. The CDR3 has 13 amino acids. This chain's CDR3 is CAITEGPWGEAFF. In DNA form, the CDR3 reads TGTGCCATCACAGAGGGGCCGTGGGGTGAAGCTTTCTTT.